This T cell receptor (beta chain) was captured by sequencing in a study of T cells in Graves' hyperthyroidism and ophthalmopathy. RNA transcripts provided the source from which TCR beta CDR3 regions were amplified. First-round RT-PCR of the TCR CDR3 relied on the HTBI primer set. One entry per CDR3 protein, called by TCRdb with MiXCR from the multiplex PCR reads. The sample has hundreds of thousands of distinct CDR3 sequences, approximately 44% seen once. Germline CDR1 reads SEHNR; CDR2 reads FQNEAQ (reference sequence). V gave up 2 bases and J gave up 8 bases, with 16 bases separating them. This CDR3 has 16 amino acids.

Sequenced: peripheral blood or thyroid tissue (not recorded which). The rearrangement links TRBV7-9 to TRBJ1-6, with a tentative D call TRBD1 (5 bases). This clonotype was sampled from a woman under 30 with Graves' hyperthyroidism. The CDR3 nucleotides are TGTGCCAGCAGCTTATCAACCGGGACGGGAGATTCACCCCTCCACTTT. Amino acids: CASSLSTGTGDSPLHF.